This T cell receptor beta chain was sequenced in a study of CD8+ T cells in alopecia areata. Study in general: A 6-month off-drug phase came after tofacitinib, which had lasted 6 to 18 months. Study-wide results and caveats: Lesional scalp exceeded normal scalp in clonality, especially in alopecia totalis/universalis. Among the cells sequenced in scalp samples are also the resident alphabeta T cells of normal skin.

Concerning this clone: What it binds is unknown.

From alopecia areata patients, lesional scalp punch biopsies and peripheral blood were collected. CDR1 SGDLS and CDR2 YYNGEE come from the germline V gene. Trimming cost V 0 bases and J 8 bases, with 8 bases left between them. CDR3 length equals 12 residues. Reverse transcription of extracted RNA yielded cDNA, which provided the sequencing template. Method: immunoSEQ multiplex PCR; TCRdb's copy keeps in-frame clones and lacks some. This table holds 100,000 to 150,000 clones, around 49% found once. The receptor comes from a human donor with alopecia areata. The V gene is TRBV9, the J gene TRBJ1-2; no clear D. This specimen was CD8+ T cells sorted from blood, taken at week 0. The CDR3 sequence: CASSVGVGGYTF. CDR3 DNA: TGTGCCAGCAGCGTAGGGGTGGGCGGCTACACCTTC.